The clone carrying this TCR beta chain was detected only a few times. Its antigen remains unknown. The entry originates in a study of T cells in Graves' hyperthyroidism and ophthalmopathy. Study in general: Upon initial diagnosis and before any treatment, peripheral blood was collected.

Graves' hyperthyroidism was deemed stable given no ophthalmopathy progression within 18 months. Study-wide findings and caveats: Median prediction lead before ophthalmopathy onset was 5 to 7.5 months with the model.

TCR beta CDR3 regions were amplified from RNA. HTBI primers were used for first-round RT-PCR of the TCR CDR3. TCRdb reanalysed the multiplex PCR reads using MiXCR and keeps one entry per CDR3 protein. Here the sample spans 350,000 or so distinct CDR3 sequences, roughly 21% being singletons. The CDR3 runs 14 residues. Germline assignment: CDR1 KGHSH and CDR2 LQKENI. With 5 bases clipped from V and 5 bases from J, the junction kept 8 bases outside the gene matches. The sequence was collected from a woman between 45 and 65 years old with Graves' hyperthyroidism. Material: blood. The chain has TRBV18 and TRBJ1-1, with TRBD1 matching over 7 bases. This chain's CDR3 is CASSFRGRETEAFF. CDR3 DNA: TGTGCCAGCTCATTCAGGGGGAGAGAAACTGAAGCTTTCTTT.